This T cell receptor (beta chain) was sequenced for a study of a mutant IDH1 vaccine in newly diagnosed glioma. Germline lookup yields CDR1 LNHDA and CDR2 SQIVND (reference sequence). Trimming took off 5 bases at V and 1 base at J, with 14 bases between the two ends. This CDR3 spans 15 amino acids. Study observations and caveats: Pseudoprogression showed no apparent link to changes in top peripheral T cell clonotypes.

Comment on this clone: Its antigen is unidentified.

Time point described: week 35, safety follow-up. In the vaccine, a single dose held 300 ug of the mutant IDH1 20-mer peptide, along with topical imiquimod. Patients carried new grade 3 or 4 IDH1-mutant astrocytomas lacking nuclear ATRX. TCRdb keeps only in-frame clones here, not all; method: immunoSEQ multiplex PCR. The top ten hold roughly 9.3% of the sample, which has 30,000 or so clones, over 70% seen once. The gene calls are TRBV19 and TRBJ1-1; possible D gene TRBD1, 6 bases. The sequence came from a woman in her 30s with glioma. Some clones in this sample may be carry-over from other donors' samples. The sample consisted of PBMCs, taken from a glioma patient whose treatment included an IDH1 peptide vaccine. CDR3 loop: CASSPPSGENTEAFF. For the CDR3, the DNA is TGTGCCAGTAGTCCCCCGTCAGGGGAGAACACTGAAGCTTTCTTT.